These 2 T cell receptor beta chains share one sample of origin, sequenced in a study of Graves' ophthalmopathy and Graves' hyperthyroidism. The TCR beta CDR3 regions underwent amplification from RNA transcripts. First-round RT-PCR used HTBI primers; second-round multiplex PCR followed. TCRdb reprocessed the multiplex PCR reads via MiXCR and lists one record per CDR3 protein. The repertoire holds about 160,000 distinct CDR3 sequences, with roughly two fifths as singletons. Sequenced input: peripheral blood. The receptors were sampled from a man under 40 with Graves' ophthalmopathy.

In its sample, this clonotype was seen many times. The V gene is TRBV20-1, the J gene TRBJ2-7, with 9 bases aligning to TRBD2. The CDR3 runs 14 residues. Germline assignment: CDR1 DFQATT and CDR2 SNEGSKA (reference sequence). V lost 7 bases and J lost 2; bases outside the gene matches: 9. The CDR3 here is CSVSFAGGTYEQYF. The CDR3 nucleotides are TGCAGTGTTTCGTTTGCGGGAGGGACCTACGAGCAGTACTTC.

V usage is TRBV7-2 and J usage is TRBJ2-7; D call uncertain. From germline, CDR1 is SGHTA and CDR2 FQGNSA. This CDR3 region has 13 residues. V was shortened by 3 bases and J by 6 bases, with 12 bases between the two germline ends. The CDR3 sequence is CASSFLRLGEQYF. CDR3 DNA sequence: TGTGCCAGCAGCTTCCTGCGGCTAGGCGAGCAGTACTTC.